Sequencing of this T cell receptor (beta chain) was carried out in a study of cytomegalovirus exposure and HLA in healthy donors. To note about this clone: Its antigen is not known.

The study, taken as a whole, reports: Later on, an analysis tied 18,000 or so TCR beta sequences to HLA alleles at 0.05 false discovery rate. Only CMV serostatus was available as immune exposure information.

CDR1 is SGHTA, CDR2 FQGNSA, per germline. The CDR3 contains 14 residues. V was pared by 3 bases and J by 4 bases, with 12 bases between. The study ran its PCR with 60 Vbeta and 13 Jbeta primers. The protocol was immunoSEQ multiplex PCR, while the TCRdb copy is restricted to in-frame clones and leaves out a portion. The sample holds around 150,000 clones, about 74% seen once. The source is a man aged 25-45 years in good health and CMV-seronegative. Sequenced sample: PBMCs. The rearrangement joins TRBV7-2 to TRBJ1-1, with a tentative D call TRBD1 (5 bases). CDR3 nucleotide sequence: TGTGCCAGCAGCTTTTTAGGGGAAGGCACTGAAGCTTTCTTT. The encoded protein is CASSFLGEGTEAFF.